These T cell receptor beta chains were read from a single sample in a study of shared clonotypes between healthy human individuals. Using immunoSEQ multiplex PCR, the repertoire was profiled, and TCRdb retains in-frame clones only, with some absent. Among around 2,000,000 clones listed, about 95% were seen once. The source material was naive CD8+ T cells sorted from blood. These TCRs come from a man younger than 35 in good health. Both conserved end residues are part of each CDR3. A D gene is named only where the DNA matches it firmly. Clone size appears in some rows only: once, few, many, or a class for an expanded clone.

clone_size: .
j_call: TRBJ2-5
v_call: TRBV7-9
d_call: .
cdr3_nt: TGTGCCAGCAGCCTGACCCCCGGGGAGACCCAGTACTTC
cdr3_aa: CASSLTPGETQYF

clone_size: .
j_call: TRBJ2-7
v_call: TRBV29-1
d_call: .
cdr3_nt: TGCAGCGTTGAAGATCTGGTGGGATCGGGGTCCTACGAGCAGTACTTC
cdr3_aa: CSVEDLVGSGSYEQYF

clone_size: .
j_call: TRBJ2-1
v_call: TRBV29-1
d_call: .
cdr3_nt: TGCAGCGTTGTAACGGACTTCGATGAGCAGTTCTTC
cdr3_aa: CSVVTDFDEQFF

clone_size: .
j_call: TRBJ2-7
v_call: TRBV5-1
d_call: .
cdr3_nt: TGCGCCAGCAGCTTGGCAATCTCCTACGAGCAGTACTTC
cdr3_aa: CASSLAISYEQYF

clone_size: .
j_call: TRBJ1-5
v_call: TRBV19
d_call: .
cdr3_nt: TGTGCCAGTAGTATGGGGGCGAGCAATCAGCCCCAGCATTTT
cdr3_aa: CASSMGASNQPQHF

clone_size: .
j_call: TRBJ2-1
v_call: TRBV28
d_call: .
cdr3_nt: TGTGCCAGCAGCTCTTCTGGGACTTACAATGAGCAGTTCTTC
cdr3_aa: CASSSSGTYNEQFF

clone_size: .
j_call: TRBJ2-3
v_call: TRBV7-9
d_call: TRBD1
cdr3_nt: TGTGCCAGCAGCTCACAGGACAGGGGAAACGTAGATACGCAGTATTTT
cdr3_aa: CASSSQDRGNVDTQYF

clone_size: .
j_call: TRBJ1-2
v_call: TRBV19
d_call: TRBD1
cdr3_nt: TGTGCCAGTATAGGGGACAGCTATGGCTACACCTTC
cdr3_aa: CASIGDSYGYTF

clone_size: .
j_call: TRBJ2-1
v_call: TRBV4-3
d_call: TRBD2
cdr3_nt: TGCGCCAGCAGCCAAGGGACTAGCGGGAAGGGAATATACAATGAGCAGTTCTTC
cdr3_aa: CASSQGTSGKGIYNEQFF

clone_size: .
j_call: TRBJ1-3
v_call: TRBV5-6
d_call: .
cdr3_nt: TGTGCCAGCAGCTTCGCAGTACTTTCCTCTGGAAACACCATATATTTT
cdr3_aa: CASSFAVLSSGNTIYF

clone_size: .
j_call: TRBJ2-5
v_call: TRBV11-2
d_call: .
cdr3_nt: TGTGCCAGCAGCTTAGAGGCGGGGCTTGCAGAGACCCAGTACTTC
cdr3_aa: CASSLEAGLAETQYF

clone_size: .
j_call: TRBJ1-1
v_call: TRBV27
d_call: .
cdr3_nt: TGTGCCAGCAGCTCCCGGTCGGGGGACACTGAAGCTTTCTTT
cdr3_aa: CASSSRSGDTEAFF

clone_size: once
j_call: TRBJ2-4
v_call: TRBV4-1
d_call: .
cdr3_nt: TGCGCCAGCAGCCAAGATGAAGCCCGTGGGAACATTCAGTACTTC
cdr3_aa: CASSQDEARGNIQYF

clone_size: .
j_call: TRBJ1-1
v_call: TRBV19
d_call: TRBD1
cdr3_nt: TGTGCCAGTAGTATAAGGGACAGGGGGACTGAAGCTTTCTTT
cdr3_aa: CASSIRDRGTEAFF

clone_size: .
j_call: TRBJ2-2
v_call: TRBV27
d_call: TRBD1
cdr3_nt: TGTGCCAGCAGCTTGGGGCCAGGGGGCAATACCGGGGAGCTGTTTTTT
cdr3_aa: CASSLGPGGNTGELFF

clone_size: .
j_call: TRBJ2-7
v_call: TRBV7-6
d_call: .
cdr3_nt: TGTGCCAGCAGCTTAGAAAGTTTCGGGACTCCCTACGAGCAGTACTTC
cdr3_aa: CASSLESFGTPYEQYF

clone_size: .
j_call: TRBJ1-2
v_call: TRBV19
d_call: .
cdr3_nt: TGTGCCAGTAGTATTGGATCGGGGACGAAACTTAACTATGGCTACACCTTC
cdr3_aa: CASSIGSGTKLNYGYTF

clone_size: once
j_call: TRBJ2-7
v_call: TRBV19
d_call: TRBD2
cdr3_nt: TGTGCCAGTAGCGCCTTCGAGGGACTAGCCTACGAGCAGTACTTC
cdr3_aa: CASSAFEGLAYEQYF

clone_size: .
j_call: TRBJ2-3
v_call: TRBV4-1
d_call: .
cdr3_nt: TGCGCCAGCAGCCAAGAAGGATATACGCAGTATTTT
cdr3_aa: CASSQEGYTQYF

clone_size: .
j_call: TRBJ1-4
v_call: TRBV30
d_call: .
cdr3_nt: TGTGCCTGGAGGGACGTAGAGAATGAAAAACTGTTTTTT
cdr3_aa: CAWRDVENEKLFF

clone_size: .
j_call: TRBJ2-1
v_call: TRBV4-3
d_call: .
cdr3_nt: TGCGCCAGCAGCCAAGATCGTGGCGGGTGGAATGAGCAGTTCTTC
cdr3_aa: CASSQDRGGWNEQFF

clone_size: .
j_call: TRBJ1-1
v_call: TRBV29-1
d_call: .
cdr3_nt: TGCAGCGCAATACAGGGTAACACTGAAGCTTTCTTT
cdr3_aa: CSAIQGNTEAFF

clone_size: .
j_call: TRBJ2-5
v_call: TRBV7-2
d_call: .
cdr3_nt: TGTGCCAGCAGCTCCCCGACTGGAGAGACCCAGTACTTC
cdr3_aa: CASSSPTGETQYF

clone_size: .
j_call: TRBJ1-2
v_call: TRBV5-6
d_call: .
cdr3_nt: TGTGCCAGCAGCTCCGCCGACTATGGCTACACCTTC
cdr3_aa: CASSSADYGYTF

clone_size: .
j_call: TRBJ2-7
v_call: TRBV30
d_call: TRBD2
cdr3_nt: TGTGCCTGGAGTGGCGTTAACGAGCTAGCGGGAGGGATACCTGGCGAGCAGTACTTC
cdr3_aa: CAWSGVNELAGGIPGEQYF

clone_size: .
j_call: TRBJ2-7
v_call: TRBV6-5
d_call: .
cdr3_nt: TGTGCCAGCAGCAGACAGTCTCTCTACGAGCAGTACTTC
cdr3_aa: CASSRQSLYEQYF

clone_size: .
j_call: TRBJ1-5
v_call: TRBV19
d_call: .
cdr3_nt: TGTGCCAGTACCCCAGCTGGGGGAAGCAATCAGCCCCAGCATTTT
cdr3_aa: CASTPAGGSNQPQHF

clone_size: .
j_call: TRBJ2-2
v_call: TRBV7-8
d_call: TRBD2
cdr3_nt: TGTGCCAGCAGCTTAGTTCTAGCGGGGGGGCCGACCGGGGAGCTGTTTTTT
cdr3_aa: CASSLVLAGGPTGELFF

clone_size: .
j_call: TRBJ2-1
v_call: TRBV7-2
d_call: TRBD2
cdr3_nt: TGTGCCAGCAGCTTGCTAGCGGGGGGTGGTTACAATGAGCAGTTCTTC
cdr3_aa: CASSLLAGGGYNEQFF

clone_size: .
j_call: TRBJ2-2
v_call: TRBV4-1
d_call: TRBD1
cdr3_nt: TGCGCCAGCAGCCTTCGACAGGGGGCGAACGGGGAGCTGTTTTTT
cdr3_aa: CASSLRQGANGELFF

clone_size: .
j_call: TRBJ2-7
v_call: TRBV5-6
d_call: .
cdr3_nt: TGTGCCAGCAGCTCAAGGTCCGGGACGGAATACGAGCAGTACTTC
cdr3_aa: CASSSRSGTEYEQYF

clone_size: .
j_call: TRBJ2-2
v_call: TRBV18
d_call: TRBD1
cdr3_nt: TGTGCCAGCTCACGAAACAGGGGATGGTCGGACACCGGGGAGCTGTTTTTT
cdr3_aa: CASSRNRGWSDTGELFF

clone_size: .
j_call: TRBJ1-2
v_call: TRBV6-5
d_call: TRBD1
cdr3_nt: TGTGCCAGTAGTTCCCCCAGGGAGGGGGCAGACTATGGCTACACCTTC
cdr3_aa: CASSSPREGADYGYTF

clone_size: .
j_call: TRBJ2-5
v_call: TRBV6-5
d_call: TRBD2
cdr3_nt: TGTGCCAGCAGTTTAATTGGGGGGGAGGAGACCCAGTACTTC
cdr3_aa: CASSLIGGEETQYF

clone_size: .
j_call: TRBJ2-7
v_call: TRBV11-2
d_call: .
cdr3_nt: TGTGCCAGCGCCCCGGGCGGAAGCTCCTACGAGCAGTACTTC
cdr3_aa: CASAPGGSSYEQYF

clone_size: once
j_call: TRBJ2-7
v_call: TRBV10-2
d_call: TRBD2
cdr3_nt: TGCGCCAGCAGTGGACTAGCTAGAAACTACGAGCAGTACTTC
cdr3_aa: CASSGLARNYEQYF

clone_size: .
j_call: TRBJ2-1
v_call: TRBV11-2
d_call: TRBD2
cdr3_nt: TGTGCCAGCAGCTTACCTAGCGGCGTTGAGCAGTTCTTC
cdr3_aa: CASSLPSGVEQFF

clone_size: .
j_call: TRBJ2-1
v_call: TRBV27
d_call: .
cdr3_nt: TGTGCCAGCAGTATAAACTCCGGGACGGGCTTAGGGAATGAGCAGTTCTTC
cdr3_aa: CASSINSGTGLGNEQFF

clone_size: once
j_call: TRBJ2-1
v_call: TRBV28
d_call: TRBD2
cdr3_nt: TGTGCCAGCAGTACGCCCCGACTAGCGGGGGGCTACAATGAGCAGTTCTTC
cdr3_aa: CASSTPRLAGGYNEQFF

clone_size: .
j_call: TRBJ1-5
v_call: TRBV27
d_call: .
cdr3_nt: TGTGCCAGCAGTTTCCTGGGTAATCAGCCCCAGCATTTT
cdr3_aa: CASSFLGNQPQHF

clone_size: .
j_call: TRBJ2-7
v_call: TRBV27
d_call: .
cdr3_nt: TGTGCCAGCAGTTTAGGGGGGACAGATCAGTACTTC
cdr3_aa: CASSLGGTDQYF

clone_size: once
j_call: TRBJ2-5
v_call: TRBV4-1
d_call: TRBD2
cdr3_nt: TGCGCCAGCAGCCCCGGGGTAGCGGGACAAGAGACCCAGTACTTC
cdr3_aa: CASSPGVAGQETQYF

clone_size: .
j_call: TRBJ1-2
v_call: TRBV5-8
d_call: .
cdr3_nt: TGTGCCAGCAGCTTCGAAGTCAACTATGGCTACACCTTC
cdr3_aa: CASSFEVNYGYTF

clone_size: once
j_call: TRBJ1-1
v_call: TRBV6-5
d_call: .
cdr3_nt: TGTGCCAGCAGTTACTCCCAAGGCACTGAAGCTTTCTTT
cdr3_aa: CASSYSQGTEAFF

clone_size: .
j_call: TRBJ1-2
v_call: TRBV30
d_call: .
cdr3_nt: TGTGCCTGGAGGGAGGGGGGAACTTTCTATGGCTACACCTTC
cdr3_aa: CAWREGGTFYGYTF

clone_size: .
j_call: TRBJ2-3
v_call: TRBV14
d_call: .
cdr3_nt: TGTGCCAGCAGCCGGGGGCGGTTCACAGATACGCAGTATTTT
cdr3_aa: CASSRGRFTDTQYF

clone_size: .
j_call: TRBJ2-7
v_call: TRBV5-6
d_call: .
cdr3_nt: TGTGCCAGCAGCTTGGGGTCAATCCCTTACGAGCAGTACTTC
cdr3_aa: CASSLGSIPYEQYF

clone_size: .
j_call: TRBJ2-5
v_call: TRBV5-4
d_call: .
cdr3_nt: TGTGCCAGCAGCCAGGATGGGGAGACCCAGTACTTC
cdr3_aa: CASSQDGETQYF

clone_size: .
j_call: TRBJ1-1
v_call: TRBV2
d_call: TRBD1
cdr3_nt: TGTGCCAGCAGTCCGACAGGGATGGGGCCTACGGGTGCTGAAGCTTTCTTT
cdr3_aa: CASSPTGMGPTGAEAFF

clone_size: .
j_call: TRBJ1-1
v_call: TRBV4-3
d_call: .
cdr3_nt: TGCGCCAGCAGCCAAGAGTTAGCAGGCCGCGTGAACACTGAAGCTTTCTTT
cdr3_aa: CASSQELAGRVNTEAFF

clone_size: .
j_call: TRBJ2-5
v_call: TRBV28
d_call: .
cdr3_nt: TGTGCCAGCAGTTTAGGACGCTTGGAGACCCAGTACTTC
cdr3_aa: CASSLGRLETQYF